This TCR beta chain was observed in a study of OX40 agonist ivuxolimab in advanced cancers. Context from the whole study: Ivuxolimab, which targeted the costimulatory receptor OX40 (CD134), was an agonistic, fully human IgG2 monoclonal antibody. Intravenous ivuxolimab was administered to patients every 2 weeks at six dose levels: 0.01, 0.1, 0.3, 1.5, 3 and 10 mg/kg. Among the approximately 50 dose-escalation patients, 19 had hepatocellular carcinoma, some 15 melanoma, 9 renal cell carcinoma and 9 head and neck cancer. In the dose-escalation cohort, 82.7% of patients were male, and the mean age was roughly 60 years, with a range of 23 to 79. Patients were allowed to have had prior anti-PD-1, anti-PD-L1 or anti-CTLA-4 therapy, and approximately 40% of the dose-escalation patients had been treated with checkpoint inhibitors. Partial responses were achieved by three dose-escalation patients, of whom one had hepatocellular carcinoma and two had cutaneous melanoma. The point of sequencing TCRbeta in the periphery was to test whether ivuxolimab changed TCR sequence diversity and drove clonal T-cell expansion. The paper reports the monotherapy dose-escalation portion (N of about 51 patients) of the phase I ivuxolimab trial. Here is what the overall study found, with its caveats: Low levels of normalized T-cell clonal expansion were also seen in some patients who did not respond. After ivuxolimab, more expanded clones were found on average in CD8+ T cells than in CD4+ T cells. At doses of 0.1 to 3.0 mg/kg, clonal expansion of both CD4+ and CD8+ T cells in blood was seen between baseline and week 6. In the 0.1-3.0 mg/kg groups, partial responders had among the lowest normalized peripheral clonal expansion, particularly in CD8+ T cells. The antigen specificity of the peripheral T cells that underwent clonal expansion was not determined.

This clone was counted a single time. There is no known antigen for this receptor. Per-base qualities were not stored, and no clone one base away is much larger. Patients with autoimmune disease history or receiving systemic immunosuppression were excluded from the trial. In every dose cohort, peripheral blood was drawn for TCR sequencing at baseline, cycle 4 day 1, and cycle 7 day 1. The samples were taken from a phase I, first-in-human, multicenter, open-label dose-escalation trial of ivuxolimab. Adults with locally advanced or metastatic melanoma, renal cell, hepatocellular, or head and neck squamous cell carcinoma were enrolled in the trial. Before TCR sequencing, CD4+ and CD8+ T cells were separately sorted from peripheral blood. To sequence the TCRbeta CDR3 region, genomic DNA was isolated from the sorted cells. TCRbeta CDR3 regions were sequenced using the immunoSEQ Assay. TCRdb limited this immuneACCESS table to in-frame rearrangements with V and J called. A share of clones is missing; checked studies link under half to unresolved V genes, and the rest is unexplained. The sample profile shows about 76,000 clones; roughly 87% of them were found once. 0.15% to 0.2% of the sample rests with the top ten.

V was cut back by 3 bases and J by 0 bases, leaving a gap of 9 bases between them. CDR1 and CDR2 are read off the germline V gene as SGHTA and FQGTGA. The CDR3 sequence holds 15 residues, the cysteine and phenylalanine included. Only the CDR3 portion is preserved as DNA: 45 bases, with reading frame beginning at the first base. This receptor was identified in an adult with an advanced solid tumor such as melanoma, head and neck, liver or kidney cancer. The chain is encoded by TRBV7-3 joined to TRBJ2-1; the D gene is possibly TRBD1 or TRBD2, with 5 bases matching each. The sequenced sample was CD4+ or CD8+ T cells sorted from blood, obtained in a trial of the OX40 agonist ivuxolimab. The sequenced DNA: TGTGCCAGCAGCTTCCGGGACGACTCCTACAATGAGCAGTTCTTC. This translates into CASSFRDDSYNEQFF.